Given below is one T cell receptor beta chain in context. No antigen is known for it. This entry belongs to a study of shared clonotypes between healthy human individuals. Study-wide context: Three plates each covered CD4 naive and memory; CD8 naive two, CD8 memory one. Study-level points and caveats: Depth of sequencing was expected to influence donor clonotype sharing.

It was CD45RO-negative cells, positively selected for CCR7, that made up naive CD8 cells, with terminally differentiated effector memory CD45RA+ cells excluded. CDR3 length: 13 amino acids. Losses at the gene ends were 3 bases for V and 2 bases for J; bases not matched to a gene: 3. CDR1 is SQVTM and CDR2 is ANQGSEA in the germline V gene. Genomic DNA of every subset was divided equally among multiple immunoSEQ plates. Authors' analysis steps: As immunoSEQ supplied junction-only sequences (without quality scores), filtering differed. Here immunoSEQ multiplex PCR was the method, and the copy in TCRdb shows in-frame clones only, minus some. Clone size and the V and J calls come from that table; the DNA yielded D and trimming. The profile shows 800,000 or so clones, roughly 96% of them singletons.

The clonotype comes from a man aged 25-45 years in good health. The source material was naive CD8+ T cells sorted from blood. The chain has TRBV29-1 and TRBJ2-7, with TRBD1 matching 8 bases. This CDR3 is CSVEDRETYEQYF. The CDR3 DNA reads TGCAGCGTTGAGGACAGGGAAACCTACGAGCAGTACTTC.